These 14 T cell receptor beta chains were all obtained from the same sample, sequenced in a study of radiation and T cells in renal cell carcinoma. Clones were sequenced by immunoSEQ multiplex PCR, and TCRdb holds only the in-frame ones, with some missing. This table holds nearly 20,000 clones, less than 70% found once. Stated treatment: 15 Gy SBRT to primary tumor, nephrectomy 4 weeks later. The material was tumor tissue, obtained from a patient whose treatment included radiotherapy and nephrectomy. The receptors were gathered from a woman aged 70-85 years with renal cell carcinoma.

The chain employs TRBV6-6 and TRBJ2-7; 7 positions agree with TRBD2. CDR1 MNHNY and CDR2 SVGAGI come from the germline V gene (reference sequence). CDR3 length: 13 amino acids. The V segment lost 6 bases and the J segment 0 bases; nucleotides outside the gene matches: 2. Here the CDR3 reads CASRRGNSYEQYF. CDR3 DNA: TGTGCCAGCAGGCGGGGGAACTCCTACGAGCAGTACTTC.

The gene calls are TRBV10-1 and TRBJ2-3, with TRBD2 as a possible D gene (5 bases). Germline CDR1 is WNHNN and CDR2 is SYGVQD (reference sequence). CDR3 length: 15 residues. V was shortened by 2 bases and J by 2 bases, with 11 bases between the two germline ends. Here the CDR3 DNA reads TGCGCCAGCAGTGAGACTAGGGTTTACACAGATACGCAGTATTTT. Translation: CASSETRVYTDTQYF.

This clone turned up a few times. This sequence joins TRBV28 and TRBJ1-1; unclear D gene. This CDR3 region has 14 residues. Germline lookup yields CDR1 MDHEN and CDR2 SYDVKM. V was pared by 4 bases and J by 6 bases, with 15 bases between. CDR3 residues: CASSSHGLISEAFF. CDR3 DNA: TGTGCCAGCAGTTCCCACGGCCTCATCTCTGAAGCTTTCTTT.

V is TRBV20-1 and J is TRBJ2-5; D is unclear. The length of the CDR3 is 11 residues. The V gene lost 6 bases and the J gene lost 3 bases, with 8 bases spanning the gap. CDR1 is DFQATT and CDR2 is SNEGSKA in the germline V gene (reference sequence). The CDR3 coding sequence is TGCAGTGCCGCCTTCGAAGAGACCCAGTACTTC. Its protein product is CSAAFEETQYF.

The J gene is TRBJ2-3, the V gene TRBV5-4; 16 positions match TRBD2. The CDR3 spans 18 residues. V was pared by 3 bases and J by 0 bases, with 4 bases of the junction left unmatched. Looked up from germline, CDR1 is SGHNT and CDR2 is YYREEE (reference sequence). The CDR3 region has the DNA TGTGCCAGCAGCTCGGGACTAGCGGGGGGGACAAGCACAGATACGCAGTATTTT. Residues: CASSSGLAGGTSTDTQYF.

The table lists this clone with a few counts. The chain links TRBV28 to TRBJ1-1; D is ambiguous. The germline gives CDR1 MDHEN, CDR2 SYDVKM. V lost 5 bases and J lost 8, with 15 bases in between. This CDR3 is built from 13 residues. DNA of the CDR3: TGTGCCAGCAGTCCCCCGATGGGCGGGGAAGCTTTCTTT. Protein: CASSPPMGGEAFF. Combining the CDR3 with reference TRBV28 and TRBJ1-1 gives the whole variable domain DVKVTQSSRYLVKRTGEKVFLECVQDMDHENMFWYRQDPGLGLRLIYFSYDVKMKEKGDIPEGYSVSREKKERFSLILESASTNQTSMYLCASSPPMGGEAFFGQGTRLTVV.

The count of this clone is one. The genes are TRBV7-6 and TRBJ2-1, with 9 bases fitting TRBD2. In germline, CDR1 is SGHVS, CDR2 FNYEAQ. After removal of 0 bases from V and 9 bases from J, the junction contained 3 bases not matched to a gene. CDR3 length equals 14 residues. The CDR3 DNA is TGTGCCAGCAGCTTAGCTAGCGGGGGTACTGAGCAGTTCTTC. Protein sequence: CASSLASGGTEQFF.

This clone is classed as medium-sized (0.01 to 0.1%). The rearrangement uses TRBV10-3 and TRBJ1-4; D is possibly TRBD1 (5 bases). The germline gives CDR1 ENHRY, CDR2 SYGVKD. The CDR3 spans 15 residues. The V and J ends lost 2 bases and 7 bases respectively, with 14 bases between them. The CDR3 region is CAISEGGQAGEKLFF. CDR3 nucleotides: TGTGCCATCAGTGAGGGGGGTCAAGCAGGTGAAAAACTGTTTTTT.

CDR3 DNA sequence: TGTGCCAGCACCCTGGGGGGGGGCTCCTACAATGAGCAGTTCTTC. Amino acids: CASTLGGGSYNEQFF. This sequence joins TRBV13 and TRBJ2-1, with TRBD2 matching over 7 bases. V lost 7 bases, J lost 0 bases, and 6 bases stayed unmatched. Germline CDR1 and CDR2: PRHDT and FYEKMQ (reference sequence). CDR3 length: 15 residues.

The J gene is TRBJ2-1, the V gene TRBV29-1; D is undetermined. Germline lookup yields CDR1 SQVTM and CDR2 ANQGSEA. The CDR3 contains 13 residues. V gave up 5 bases and J gave up 6 bases, with 14 bases separating them. CDR3 region: CSVSSSNLNEQFF. CDR3 bases: TGCAGCGTTTCTTCTTCCAACCTCAATGAGCAGTTCTTC.

V gene TRBV19 combines with J gene TRBJ2-1, with no clear D. Germline V gene lookup returns CDR1 LNHDA and CDR2 SQIVND (reference sequence). V gave up 1 base and J gave up 6 bases, with 10 bases separating them. The CDR3 has 14 amino acids. The chain's CDR3 is CASSIGDGLNEQFF. Here the CDR3 DNA reads TGTGCCAGTAGTATAGGCGACGGCCTCAATGAGCAGTTCTTC.

The J gene is TRBJ2-6, the V gene TRBV7-9; D possibly matches TRBD1 or TRBD2 (5 bases each). This CDR3 region has 16 residues. Per the germline V gene, CDR1 is SEHNR and CDR2 is FQNEAQ (reference sequence). With 4 bases removed from V and 2 bases from J, the gap between germline ends came to 12 bases. The CDR3 DNA is TGTGCCAGCAGCTCTCCCCGGGGACCTGGGGCCAACGTCCTGACTTTC. It is translated as CASSSPRGPGANVLTF. Together with reference TRBV7-9 and TRBJ2-6, the CDR3 gives the full variable domain: DTGVSQNPRHKITKRGQNVTFRCDPISEHNRLYWYRQTLGQGPEFLTYFQNEAQLEKSRLLSDRFSAERPKGSFSTLEIQRTEQGDSAMYLCASSSPRGPGANVLTFGAGSRLTVL.

This clone was counted a single time. This chain connects TRBV19 to TRBJ2-3; D perhaps matches TRBD2 (5 bases). The CDR3 contains 11 residues. Trimming removed 9 bases from V and 15 bases from J, with 19 bases in between. Germline V CDR1 and CDR2: LNHDA, SQIVND (reference sequence). In nucleotides, the CDR3 is TGTGCCAGCCCGCGGGTCGGCGGCGGCTATTTT. It is translated as CASPRVGGGYF.

The CDR3 region has the DNA TGTGCCAGCAGCTCCTTCGACAGGGCCGGCAATTCACCCCTCCACTTT. Protein product: CASSSFDRAGNSPLHF. The chain employs TRBV9 and TRBJ1-6; 7 bases agree with TRBD1. With V trimmed by 4 bases and J by 7 bases, 11 bases remained unmatched. The germline gives CDR1 SGDLS, CDR2 YYNGEE. This CDR3 has 16 amino acids.